The rows below give T cell receptor beta chains drawn from one sample of a study of T cell changes during pregnancy in multiple sclerosis. The assay was immunoSEQ multiplex PCR, and TCRdb's table has in-frame clones only and misses some. The sample shows 55,000 to 70,000 clones, 80% to 95% of them seen only once. The specimen was CD4+ T cells from peripheral blood mononuclear cells, collected before pregnancy. The origin of the receptors is a female donor with multiple sclerosis, enrolled in a pregnancy study. The CDR3 runs from the conserved cysteine through the conserved F or W. The order of the fields is J gene, clone size, V gene, D gene, CDR3 DNA, CDR3 protein. A D gene is named only where the DNA matches it firmly. Clone sizes are given selectively: once, few, many, or a class where the clone is expanded.

TRBJ1-2	.	TRBV6-5	TRBD1	TGTGCCAGCAGTTCCGCCGGACAGGGGACATTATACACCTTC	CASSSAGQGTLYTF
TRBJ2-5	.	TRBV10-3	TRBD2	TGTGCCATCAGTGAGTCGAATAGCGGGAGTACCCAAGAGACCCAGTACTTC	CAISESNSGSTQETQYF
TRBJ2-5	.	TRBV7-2	.	TGTGCCAGCAGTCGCCTCGCGCGGCAAGAGACCCAGTACTTC	CASSRLARQETQYF
TRBJ1-1	.	TRBV29-1	TRBD1	TGCAGCGTGGTTGAGACAGGGTGGGACACTGAAGCTTTCTTT	CSVVETGWDTEAFF
TRBJ2-6	.	TRBV6-5	.	TGTGCCAGCAGTTATGGAGGATCTGGGGCCAACGTCCTGACTTTC	CASSYGGSGANVLTF
TRBJ2-1	.	TRBV7-8	TRBD2	TGTGCCAGCAGGAGACTAGCGGGAGCCTACAATGAGCAGTTCTTC	CASRRLAGAYNEQFF
TRBJ2-3	.	TRBV5-4	TRBD1	TGTGCCAGCAGCCCCCGGGACAGGACAGCAGATACGCAGTATTTT	CASSPRDRTADTQYF
TRBJ2-4	.	TRBV27	TRBD2	TGTGCCAGCAGTAACTCGGGACTAGCGGGAAAAAAGATAGCCAAAAACATTCAGTACTTC	CASSNSGLAGKKIAKNIQYF
TRBJ2-6	.	TRBV7-9	.	TGTGCCAGCAGCTTGGGACAACTTGGGGCCAACGTCCTGACTTTC	CASSLGQLGANVLTF
TRBJ2-3	once	TRBV4-3	.	TGCGCCAGCAGCCAAGAGTTCCCAACTAGCACAGATACGCAGTATTTT	CASSQEFPTSTDTQYF
TRBJ2-6	few	TRBV7-2	.	TGTGCCAGCAGCAAACAACGCTCTGGGGCCAACGTCCTGACTTTC	CASSKQRSGANVLTF
TRBJ2-6	.	TRBV7-3	.	TGTGCCAGCAGCAAAGGACACCCCGAGTTGACTGGGGCCAACGTCCTGACTTTC	CASSKGHPELTGANVLTF
TRBJ1-2	.	TRBV18	.	TGTGCCAGCTCACTATTAGACTATGGCTACACCTTC	CASSLLDYGYTF
TRBJ2-7	.	TRBV7-9	.	TGTGCCAGCACCCAAGGCGGCTACGAGCAGTACTTC	CASTQGGYEQYF
TRBJ1-5	.	TRBV19	.	TGTGCCAGTAGTATGGGCACCTCCCCTAGCAATCAGCCCCAGCATTTT	CASSMGTSPSNQPQHF
TRBJ2-7	.	TRBV14	TRBD2	TGTGCCAGCAGCCAAGGGAGCGGGAGATACGAGCAGTACTTC	CASSQGSGRYEQYF
TRBJ2-7	.	TRBV7-8	TRBD2	TGTGCCAGCAGCTTGATGTCGGTCAGGGGGACTAGCGGGCCCTACGAGCAGTACTTC	CASSLMSVRGTSGPYEQYF
TRBJ2-3	.	TRBV2	.	TGTGCCAGCAGTTTATCCTTCGGTGGTACAGATACGCAGTATTTT	CASSLSFGGTDTQYF
TRBJ2-7	.	TRBV11-3	.	TGTGCCAGCAGCCCCGCGCCCTACGAGCAGTACTTC	CASSPAPYEQYF
TRBJ2-3	.	TRBV27	.	TGTGCCAGCAGGATAGTTCCTGGCACAGATACGCAGTATTTT	CASRIVPGTDTQYF
TRBJ1-1	.	TRBV4-3	.	TGCGCCAGCAGCCAAGTACCGGGGGGGAGAATGAACACTGAAGCTTTCTTT	CASSQVPGGRMNTEAFF
TRBJ2-1	.	TRBV29-1	.	TGCAGCGCTGGGGACATCTACAATGAGCAGTTCTTC	CSAGDIYNEQFF
TRBJ2-2	.	TRBV4-1	.	TGCGCCAGCAGCCAAGGCCTATCCTACACCGGGGAGCTGTTTTTT	CASSQGLSYTGELFF
TRBJ2-1	.	TRBV7-3	TRBD2	TGTGCCAGCAGCCCCCTCCCCGGGGGGGGGTCCTACAATGAGCAGTTCTTC	CASSPLPGGGSYNEQFF
TRBJ1-2	.	TRBV7-9	.	TGTGCCAGCAGCTCCCCAGGGAAAGGCTATGGCTACACCTTC	CASSSPGKGYGYTF
TRBJ2-7	.	TRBV18	.	TGTGCCAGCTCAGAACCGGGACTCACCTCATCGTACGAGCAGTACTTC	CASSEPGLTSSYEQYF
TRBJ1-2	.	TRBV19	TRBD1	TGTGCCAGTTACCGGGACAGGGGCGCCCCCAGCTATGGCTACACCTTC	CASYRDRGAPSYGYTF
TRBJ1-5	.	TRBV12-5	.	TGTGCTAGTGCTCCGGACAGAAGCAATCAGCCCCAGCATTTT	CASAPDRSNQPQHF
TRBJ2-3	.	TRBV7-2	TRBD2	TGTGCCACGGCTAGCGGGAGCAACCCAGATACGCAGTATTTT	CATASGSNPDTQYF
TRBJ2-3	.	TRBV5-4	.	TGTGCCAGCAGCTTGCCTAGCTCTAGTACGCAGTATTTT	CASSLPSSSTQYF
TRBJ2-1	.	TRBV5-1	TRBD2	TGCGCCAGCAGCGAGCGGGAGGCCCGCAATGAGCAGTTCTTC	CASSEREARNEQFF
TRBJ1-2	.	TRBV2	TRBD1	TGTGCCAGCCGACTACAGGGGAAGTTTGACTATGGCTACACCTTC	CASRLQGKFDYGYTF
TRBJ2-1	.	TRBV10-3	.	TGTGCCATCAGTGCGCGGGAGAACAGGGATGAGCAGTTCTTC	CAISARENRDEQFF
TRBJ1-5	once	TRBV4-2	.	TGTGCCAGCAGCCAAGATCGCCGCGGCGTCCGGGATTATCAGCCCCAGCATTTT	CASSQDRRGVRDYQPQHF
TRBJ2-5	.	TRBV19	TRBD2	TGTGCCAGTAGTATCGTAGCGGGAGGCTCAGAGACCCAGTACTTC	CASSIVAGGSETQYF
TRBJ1-5	once	TRBV7-8	.	TGTGCCAGCAGCCCCCTCCGGGGGTTGAGGCCCCAGCATTTT	CASSPLRGLRPQHF
TRBJ2-7	.	TRBV6-5	TRBD2	TGTGCCAGCAGGCCCGGGACTAGCAAAGAATACGAGCAGTACTTC	CASRPGTSKEYEQYF
TRBJ1-1	.	TRBV18	.	TGTGCCAGCTCACAAAAAAGGGGGAACACTGAAGCTTTCTTT	CASSQKRGNTEAFF
TRBJ1-2	.	TRBV19	TRBD1	TGTGCCAGTAGTCCCCGGGACAGGGGGACCAACTATGGCTACACCTTC	CASSPRDRGTNYGYTF
TRBJ2-1	.	TRBV7-2	TRBD2	TGTGCCAGCAGTCCAATCGGCGGGAGGCTCCCGACTGTCTTC	CASSPIGGRLPTVF
TRBJ2-7	.	TRBV20-1	.	TGCAGTGCTAGAATCGCCTACGAGCAGTACTTC	CSARIAYEQYF
TRBJ1-1	.	TRBV19	TRBD1	TGTGCCAGTTCGACAGGGCCCTTGAACACTGAAGCTTTCTTT	CASSTGPLNTEAFF
TRBJ2-5	.	TRBV7-2	TRBD1	TGTGCCAGCAGCTCTGACAGGGGCGAGACCCAGTACTTC	CASSSDRGETQYF
TRBJ1-4	.	TRBV10-3	TRBD1	TGTGCCATCAGTGGTGGACAGGGAGGGGATGAAAAACTGTTTTTT	CAISGGQGGDEKLFF
TRBJ2-7	.	TRBV6-1	TRBD1	TGTGCCAGCAGTGAATCCGGACAGGGGAAGGCCTACGAGCAGTACTTC	CASSESGQGKAYEQYF
TRBJ2-2	.	TRBV4-1	.	TGCGCCAGCAGCCATCCGTTGAGGCCAGGGGTTTCCGGGGAGCTGTTTTTT	CASSHPLRPGVSGELFF